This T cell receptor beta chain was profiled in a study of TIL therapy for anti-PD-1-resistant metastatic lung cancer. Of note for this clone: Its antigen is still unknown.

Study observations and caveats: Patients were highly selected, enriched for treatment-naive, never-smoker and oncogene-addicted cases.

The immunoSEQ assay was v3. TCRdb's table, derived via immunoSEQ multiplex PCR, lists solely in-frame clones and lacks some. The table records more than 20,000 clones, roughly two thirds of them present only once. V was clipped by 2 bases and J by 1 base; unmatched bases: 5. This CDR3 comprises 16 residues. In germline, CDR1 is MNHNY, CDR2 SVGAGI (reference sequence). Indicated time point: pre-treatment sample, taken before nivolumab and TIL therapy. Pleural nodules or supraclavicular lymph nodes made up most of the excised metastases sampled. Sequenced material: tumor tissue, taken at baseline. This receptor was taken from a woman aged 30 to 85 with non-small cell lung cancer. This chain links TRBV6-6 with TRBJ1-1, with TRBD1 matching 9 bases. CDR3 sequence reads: CASSYTGTGRNTEAFF. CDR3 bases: TGTGCCAGCAGTTACACCGGGACAGGGCGGAACACTGAAGCTTTCTTT.